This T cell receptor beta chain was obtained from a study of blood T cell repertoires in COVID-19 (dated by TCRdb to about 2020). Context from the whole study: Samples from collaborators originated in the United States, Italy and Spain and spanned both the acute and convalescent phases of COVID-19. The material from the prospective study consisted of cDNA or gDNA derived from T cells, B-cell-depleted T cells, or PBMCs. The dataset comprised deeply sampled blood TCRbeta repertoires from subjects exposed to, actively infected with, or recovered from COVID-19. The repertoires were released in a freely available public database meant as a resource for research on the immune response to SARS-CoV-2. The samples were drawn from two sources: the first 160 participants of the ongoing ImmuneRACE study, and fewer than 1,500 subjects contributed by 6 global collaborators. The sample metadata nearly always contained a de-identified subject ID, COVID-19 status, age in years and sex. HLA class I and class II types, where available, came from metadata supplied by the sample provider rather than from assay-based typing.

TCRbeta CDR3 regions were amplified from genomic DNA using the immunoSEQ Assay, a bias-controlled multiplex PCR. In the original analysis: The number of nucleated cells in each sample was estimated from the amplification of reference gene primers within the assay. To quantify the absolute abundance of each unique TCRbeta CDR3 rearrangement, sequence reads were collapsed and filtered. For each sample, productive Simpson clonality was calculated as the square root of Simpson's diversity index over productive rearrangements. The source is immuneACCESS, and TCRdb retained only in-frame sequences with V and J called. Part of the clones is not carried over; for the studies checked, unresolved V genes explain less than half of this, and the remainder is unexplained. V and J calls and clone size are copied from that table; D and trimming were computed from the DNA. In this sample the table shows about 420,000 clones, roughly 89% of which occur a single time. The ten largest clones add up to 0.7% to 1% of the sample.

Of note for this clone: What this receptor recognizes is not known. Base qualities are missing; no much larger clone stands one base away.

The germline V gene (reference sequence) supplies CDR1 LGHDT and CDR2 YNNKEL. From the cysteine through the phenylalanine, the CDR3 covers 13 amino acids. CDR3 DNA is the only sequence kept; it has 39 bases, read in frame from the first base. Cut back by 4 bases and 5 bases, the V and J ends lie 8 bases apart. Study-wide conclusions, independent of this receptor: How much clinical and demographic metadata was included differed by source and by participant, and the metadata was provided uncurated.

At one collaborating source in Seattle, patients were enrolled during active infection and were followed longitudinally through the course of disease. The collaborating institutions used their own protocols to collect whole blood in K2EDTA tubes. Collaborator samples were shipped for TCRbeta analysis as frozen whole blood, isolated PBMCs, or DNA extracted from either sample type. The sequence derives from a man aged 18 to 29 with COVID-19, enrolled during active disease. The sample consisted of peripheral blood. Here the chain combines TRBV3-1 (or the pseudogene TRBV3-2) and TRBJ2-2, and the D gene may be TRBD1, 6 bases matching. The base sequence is TGTGCCAGCAGCCGAAGGGGGACCGGGGAGCTGTTTTTT. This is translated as CASSRRGTGELFF.